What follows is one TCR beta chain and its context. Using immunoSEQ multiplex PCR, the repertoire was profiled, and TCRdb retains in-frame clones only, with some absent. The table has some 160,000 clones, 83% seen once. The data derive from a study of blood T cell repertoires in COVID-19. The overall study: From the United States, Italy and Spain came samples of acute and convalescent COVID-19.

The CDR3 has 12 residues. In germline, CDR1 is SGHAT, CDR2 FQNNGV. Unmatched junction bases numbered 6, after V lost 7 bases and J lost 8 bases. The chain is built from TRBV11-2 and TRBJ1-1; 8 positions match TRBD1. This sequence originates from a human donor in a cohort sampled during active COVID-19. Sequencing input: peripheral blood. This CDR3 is CASNHRGWEAFF. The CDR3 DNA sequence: TGTGCCAGCAACCACAGGGGGTGGGAAGCTTTCTTT.